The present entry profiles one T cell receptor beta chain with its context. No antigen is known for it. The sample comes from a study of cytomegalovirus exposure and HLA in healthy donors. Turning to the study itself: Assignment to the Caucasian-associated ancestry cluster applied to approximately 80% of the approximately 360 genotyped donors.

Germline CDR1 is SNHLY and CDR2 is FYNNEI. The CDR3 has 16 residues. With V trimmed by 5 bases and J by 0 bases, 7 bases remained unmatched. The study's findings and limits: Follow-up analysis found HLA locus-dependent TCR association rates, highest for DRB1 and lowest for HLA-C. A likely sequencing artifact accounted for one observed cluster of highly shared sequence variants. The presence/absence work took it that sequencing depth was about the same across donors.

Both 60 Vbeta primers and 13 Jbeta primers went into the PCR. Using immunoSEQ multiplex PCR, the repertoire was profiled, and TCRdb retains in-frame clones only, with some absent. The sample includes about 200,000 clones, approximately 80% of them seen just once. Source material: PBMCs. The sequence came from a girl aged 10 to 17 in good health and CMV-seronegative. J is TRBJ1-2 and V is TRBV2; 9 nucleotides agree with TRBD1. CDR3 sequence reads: CASSSDRGLSNYGYTF. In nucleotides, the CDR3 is TGTGCCAGCAGTTCGGACAGGGGTTTGTCTAACTATGGCTACACCTTC.